This T cell receptor (beta chain) was sequenced for a study of post-analysis software for immune sequencing data. Notes on this clonotype: What it recognizes is unknown. A read error may produce the germline difference seen at one junction end.

This CDR3 region has 15 residues. Findings and caveats of the study: Under the F measure, samples that were prepared in one batch clustered strongly together. Included in a set of roughly five TRBV segments more frequent in patients than controls were TRBV5-6, TRBV5-1 and TRBV20-1.

The library was made from cDNA and included unique molecular identifiers. TCRdb analysed the PCR reads with MiXCR anew, one entry per CDR3 protein. Among approximately 570,000 distinct CDR3 sequences, roughly two fifths were seen once, and the ten largest hold around 1.7%. The source is a girl under 18 with multiple sclerosis. This chain uses TRBV12-3 or TRBV12-4 with TRBJ2-3; 11 bases fit TRBD2. The source material was blood. CDR3 residues: CASILAGGNTDAQYF. CDR3 nucleotide sequence: TGTGCCAGCATCCTAGCGGGGGGCAACACAGATGCGCAGTATTTT.